This passage covers 11 T cell receptor beta chains from one sample sequenced in a study of identical twins. TCRdb re-called the 5' RACE reads through MiXCR, storing one row per CDR3 protein. The sample has 1.5 million to 2 million distinct CDR3 sequences; less than 35% are singletons. Sequencing used cord blood. These receptors originate from a newborn girl in good health.

Many counts were recorded for this clonotype. The rearrangement uses TRBV20-1 and TRBJ1-5; D not certain. The germline gives CDR1 DFQATT, CDR2 SNEGSKA (reference sequence). Deletions cut 3 bases from V and 0 bases from J, with 3 bases between. The CDR3 covers 12 residues. This CDR3 is CSARSSNQPQHF. CDR3 in DNA: TGCAGTGCTAGGAGTAGCAATCAGCCCCAGCATTTT.

This clonotype was detected once. The V call is TRBV2, the J call TRBJ2-1; 8 nucleotides match TRBD2. The J call may not be correct, given that the DNA end is closer to TRBJ2-7. The germline V gene has CDR1 SNHLY and CDR2 FYNNEI. This CDR3 contains 15 residues. The DNA for the CDR3 is TGTGCCAGCAGTGCAGCGGGAGTCTCCTACAATGAGCAGTACTTC. Protein product: CASSAAGVSYNEQYF.

The table lists this clonotype with a few counts. The chain has TRBV4-1 and TRBJ2-1; 8 bases fit TRBD2. The junction had 16 bases not matched to a gene; V was cut back by 6 bases and J by 0 bases. Germline-derived CDR1 and CDR2 are MGHRA and YSYEKL. CDR3 length equals 19 residues. The CDR3 loop reads CASRRGVAGPLSSYNEQFF. CDR3 in DNA: TGCGCCAGCAGAAGGGGGGTAGCGGGACCCCTAAGCTCCTACAATGAGCAGTTCTTC.

The chain couples TRBV5-1 to TRBJ2-7, with D perhaps assigned TRBD1 or TRBD2 (5 bases each). This CDR3 contains 14 residues. CDR1 is SGHRS and CDR2 is YFSETQ in the germline V gene. V was pared by 4 bases and J by 4 bases, with 15 bases between. The DNA of the CDR3 is TGCGCCAGCAGCCCACGGGACCTTGATTACGAGCAGTACTTC. It specifies CASSPRDLDYEQYF. The entire variable domain, with the rest obtained from reference TRBV5-1 and TRBJ2-7, is as follows: KAGVTQTPRYLIKTRGQQVTLSCSPISGHRSVSWYQQTPGQGLQFLFEYFSETQRNKGNFPGRFSGRQFSNSRSEMNVSTLELGDSALYLCASSPRDLDYEQYFGPGTRLTVT.

The rearrangement joins TRBV25-1 to TRBJ1-1; no clear D. Germline V gene data show CDR1 as MGHDK and CDR2 as SYGVNS. The CDR3 is 15 residues long. V was clipped by 0 bases and J by 1 base, with 9 bases between them. In DNA, the CDR3 is TGTGCCAGCAGTGAATATAAGGAGCCGAACACTGAAGCTTTCTTT. Its protein product is CASSEYKEPNTEAFF.

This clonotype turned up a few times. The V and J genes are TRBV2 and TRBJ2-3; tentatively, D is TRBD1 (6 bases). V was clipped by 4 bases and J by 0 bases, with 11 bases between them. Per germline, CDR1 SNHLY and CDR2 FYNNEI. There are 15 residues in the CDR3. The CDR3 region is CASSVQGSSTDTQYF. CDR3 sequence (DNA): TGTGCCAGCAGTGTACAGGGATCTAGCACAGATACGCAGTATTTT.

The V call is TRBV9, the J call TRBJ1-1; D not certain. The CDR3 has 15 residues. Germline V lookup: CDR1 SGDLS, CDR2 YYNGEE. V shed 4 bases and J shed 4 bases, with 17 bases lying between them. The CDR3 nucleotides read TGTGCCAGCAGCCCGAATCCGGCCTTAACCACTGAAGCTTTCTTT. Residues: CASSPNPALTTEAFF.

This clonotype has only one observation. One end of the junction varies from germline; a read error may be responsible. The chain has TRBV28 and TRBJ1-2, with TRBD1 as a possible D gene (6 bases). CDR3 length: 13 residues. CDR1 is MDHEN and CDR2 is SYDVKM in the germline V gene. The CDR3 coding sequence is TGTGCCAGCAGTTTAGGGGGGGCGCGTGGCCACACCTTC. Its translation: CASSLGGARGHTF.

The chain couples TRBV9 to TRBJ2-5; D not certain. The better agreement between TRBJ2-1 and the DNA end casts doubt on the J call. The CDR3 sequence is 15 residues long. Looked up from germline, CDR1 is SGDLS and CDR2 is YYNGEE. CDR3 nucleotide sequence: TGTGCCAGCAGCGTAGTCGGGTCGGTCCCAGAGACCCAGTTCTTC. It codes for CASSVVGSVPETQFF.

Many counts were recorded for this clonotype. The chain is built from TRBV20-1 and TRBJ2-7; TRBD1 matches 8 bases. V was clipped by 4 bases and J by 4 bases; unmatched bases: 3. Germline CDR1 and CDR2: DFQATT and SNEGSKA (reference sequence). The CDR3 runs 12 residues. The CDR3 here is CSANRGVYEQYF. The CDR3 DNA follows: TGCAGTGCTAACAGGGGGGTGTACGAGCAGTACTTC.

In its sample, this clonotype was seen a few times. A read error is possible here, since a much larger clone lies one base away. The V and J genes are TRBV7-2 and TRBJ1-2; TRBD1 matches at 7 bases. V lost 5 bases to trimming and J lost 6 bases; unmatched junction nucleotides: 6. The CDR3 contains 13 residues. In germline, CDR1 is SGHTA, CDR2 FQGNSA. CDR3 loop: CASSPETGNGYTF. The DNA of the CDR3 is TGTGCCAGCAGCCCCGAGACAGGGAATGGCTACACCTTC.